This T cell receptor beta chain was sequenced for a study of blood T cells in healthy people across ages. Study-wide context: Template switching picked up about one barcoded beta molecule for each two T cells.

Comments on this clonotype: Its specificity is unknown.

The second PCR ran about 6 to 11 cycles with a sample-barcoded 5' primer and J-beta primers. MiXCR, applied by TCRdb to the 5' RACE reads, yields one record per CDR3 protein. The sample comprises 1.5 million to 2 million distinct CDR3 sequences, roughly 27% of which are singletons, and about 7.7% rests with the top ten. Germline V lookup: CDR1 LGHDT, CDR2 YNNKEL (reference sequence). The junction had 8 bases not matched to a gene; V was cut back by 2 bases and J by 2 bases. CDR3 length equals 16 residues. Broader study findings: Donor CMV status, an unknown factor, possibly confounded changes in expanded clonotypes.

J is TRBJ2-5 and V is TRBV3-1, with 7 bases identical to TRBD2. This clonotype was obtained from a woman in her 30s in good health. Sequencing was carried out using blood. The CDR3 region is CASSQQLAIPQETQYF. The CDR3 bases are TGTGCCAGCAGCCAACAACTAGCGATACCGCAAGAGACCCAGTACTTC.